This TCR beta chain was observed in a study of T cells in Graves' hyperthyroidism and ophthalmopathy. Study-wide results and limits: Appearing also in blood were most of the thyroid clonotypes expanded above 0.001.

Germline V gives CDR1 KGHSH, CDR2 LQKENI. Trimming removed 2 bases from V and 6 bases from J, with 10 bases in between. CDR3 size: 14 residues. Authors of the study amplified TCR beta CDR3 regions from RNA transcripts. RT-PCR in the first round (using the HTBI primer set) targeted the TCR CDR3. One entry per CDR3 protein, called by TCRdb with MiXCR from the multiplex PCR reads. The sample has hundreds of thousands of distinct CDR3 sequences, less than 25% seen once. With respect to this clonotype: No antigen is known for it.

This sequence was found in a man aged 30 to 39 with Graves' ophthalmopathy. The rearrangement uses TRBV18 and TRBJ2-2; TRBD1 is a possible D gene (6 bases). Sequenced: blood. CDR3 bases: TGTGCCAGCTCACCAACAGGGAATCCCGGGGAGCTGTTTTTT. Translated: CASSPTGNPGELFF.